A selection of T cell receptor beta chains follows, all from one sample in a study of identifying expanded T cells in peripheral blood. Profiled with immunoSEQ multiplex PCR; TCRdb holds only in-frame clones, not every one. The sample holds over 90,000 clones, about 91% seen once. What was sequenced was blood. The receptors here all came from a person aged 18-69 years in good health. Both conserved end residues are part of each CDR3. Each record gives: J gene, CDR3 length, clone size, V gene, D gene, CDR3 protein, CDR3 DNA. The D gene is left open where the match is weak. Not all rows give a size; the values are once, few, many and, for expanded clones, a class.

>TRBJ1-1|12|.|TRBV4-3|.
CASSQSQSRAFF
TGCGCCAGCAGCCAATCTCAAAGCCGGGCTTTCTTT
>TRBJ2-1|15|.|TRBV19|.
CASGPRDPRGNEQFF
TGTGCCAGCGGACCTCGGGACCCCAGAGGGAATGAGCAGTTCTTC
>TRBJ2-7|16|.|TRBV7-9|.
CASSLRQGGSSYEQYF
TGTGCCAGCAGCTTAAGGCAGGGCGGAAGCTCCTACGAGCAGTACTTC
>TRBJ1-2|13|.|TRBV5-4|.
CASSSPANYGYTF
TGTGCCAGCAGCTCGCCAGCTAACTATGGCTACACCTTC
>TRBJ1-1|14|once|TRBV9|.
CASSVVQGLPEAFF
TGTGCCAGCAGCGTAGTCCAGGGGCTACCTGAAGCTTTCTTT
>TRBJ1-2|9|.|TRBV6-1|.
CAIRVGYTF
TGTGCCATCAGGGTTGGCTACACCTTC
>TRBJ2-5|15|.|TRBV5-1|TRBD1
CASSLEGGGWETQYF
TGCGCCAGCAGCTTGGAAGGGGGCGGTTGGGAGACCCAGTACTTC
>TRBJ2-7|15|.|TRBV7-9|TRBD1
CASSSTGTGSYEQYF
TGTGCCAGCAGTTCTACCGGGACAGGTTCCTACGAGCAGTACTTC
>TRBJ2-1|15|.|TRBV2|TRBD2
CASSDLSGMGNEQFF
TGTGCCAGCAGTGATTTGAGCGGGATGGGGAATGAGCAGTTCTTC
>TRBJ2-7|15|.|TRBV28|TRBD1
CASSNLGTGFYEQYF
TGTGCCAGCAGTAACCTCGGGACAGGGTTTTACGAGCAGTACTTC
>TRBJ2-3|17|.|TRBV27|.
CASSRARAGTSTDTQYF
TGTGCCAGCAGTCGGGCCAGGGCGGGGACTAGCACAGATACGCAGTATTTT
>TRBJ2-3|18|.|TRBV5-1|.
CASSLSRGGGPDTDTQYF
TGCGCCAGCAGCTTGAGCAGGGGGGGTGGCCCGGACACAGATACGCAGTATTTT
>TRBJ2-5|16|.|TRBV11-2|TRBD1
CASSRSDDRGRETQYF
TGTGCCAGCAGCCGATCCGACGACAGGGGGCGGGAGACCCAGTACTTC
>TRBJ2-7|14|.|TRBV11-3|.
CASSLDSSSYEQYF
TGTGCCAGCAGCTTAGACTCCAGCTCCTACGAGCAGTACTTC
>TRBJ2-1|13|.|TRBV7-3|.
CASTPGQADEQFF
TGTGCCAGCACCCCCGGCCAGGCGGATGAGCAGTTCTTC
>TRBJ1-1|15|.|TRBV6-4|TRBD1
CASRSQGAGGTEAFF
TGTGCCAGCAGATCACAGGGGGCAGGGGGCACTGAAGCTTTCTTT
>TRBJ2-5|15|.|TRBV2|TRBD2
CASSENTSGQETQYF
TGTGCCAGCAGTGAGAATACTAGCGGCCAAGAGACCCAGTACTTC
>TRBJ2-7|13|.|TRBV19|TRBD1
CASSATQGTEQYF
TGTGCCAGTAGTGCAACACAGGGGACCGAGCAGTACTTC
>TRBJ2-7|15|.|TRBV29-1|TRBD2
CSVLFAGTSGYEQYF
TGCAGCGTCCTATTCGCCGGGACTAGCGGCTACGAGCAGTACTTC
>TRBJ2-3|16|.|TRBV7-6|TRBD2
CASSLRLAGGTDTQYF
TGTGCCAGCAGCTTACGGCTAGCGGGGGGCACAGATACGCAGTATTTT
>TRBJ1-4|18|.|TRBV7-6|TRBD1
CAIHAEETGNVANEKLFF
TGTGCCATACACGCGGAGGAGACAGGGAATGTGGCTAATGAAAAACTGTTTTTT
>TRBJ2-2|11|.|TRBV5-1|.
CASTDTGELFF
TGCGCCAGCACCGACACCGGGGAGCTGTTTTTT
>TRBJ2-1|16|.|TRBV4-3|.
CASSQDMGAEYNEQFF
TGCGCCAGCAGCCAAGACATGGGGGCAGAGTACAATGAGCAGTTCTTC
>TRBJ2-7|17|.|TRBV7-2|.
CASSLFSTGGGRYEQYF
TGTGCCAGCAGCTTATTCAGTACGGGGGGCGGGCGGTACGAGCAGTACTTC